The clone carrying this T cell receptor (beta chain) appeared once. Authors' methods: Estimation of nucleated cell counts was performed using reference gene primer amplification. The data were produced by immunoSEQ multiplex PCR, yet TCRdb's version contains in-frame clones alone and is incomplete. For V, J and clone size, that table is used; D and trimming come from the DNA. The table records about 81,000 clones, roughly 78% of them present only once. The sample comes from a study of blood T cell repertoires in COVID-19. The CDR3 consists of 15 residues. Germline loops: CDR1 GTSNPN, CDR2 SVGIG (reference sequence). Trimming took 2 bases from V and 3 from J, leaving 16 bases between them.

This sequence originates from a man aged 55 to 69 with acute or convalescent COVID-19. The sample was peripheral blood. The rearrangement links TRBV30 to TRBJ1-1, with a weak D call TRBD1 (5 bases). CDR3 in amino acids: CAWSTVNQGYTEAFF. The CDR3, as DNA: TGTGCCTGGAGTACGGTGAATCAGGGTTACACTGAAGCTTTCTTT.